Ten or more counts support the clone carrying this T cell receptor beta chain. No antigen is known for it. This specimen belongs to a study of T cells in Graves' hyperthyroidism and ophthalmopathy. Study-wide results and caveats: Ophthalmopathy was predicted by the model a median of 6.5 months ahead of onset.

The CDR3 spans 16 residues. CDR1 and CDR2 (germline): KGHDR, SFDVKD. The V gene lost 4 bases and the J gene lost 0 bases, with 12 bases spanning the gap. Regions amplified from RNA transcripts were the TCR beta CDR3 regions. TCR CDR3 underwent first-round RT-PCR with the HTBI primer set. One entry per CDR3 protein, called by TCRdb with MiXCR from the multiplex PCR reads. The sample lists about 710,000 distinct CDR3 sequences, roughly 15% occurring once. The sample taken for sequencing was blood. The receptor comes from a man aged 18 to 30 with Graves' hyperthyroidism. This sequence joins TRBV24-1 and TRBJ2-1; D possibly corresponds to TRBD2 (6 bases). CDR3 protein: CATSDLAESSYNEQFF. The DNA of the CDR3 is TGTGCCACCAGTGACTTAGCGGAGAGCTCCTACAATGAGCAGTTCTTC.